This TCR beta chain was sequenced for a study of blood T cell repertoires in COVID-19. Study overall: Whether acute or convalescent, the COVID-19 samples came from the United States, Italy and Spain.

In germline, CDR1 is LNHDA, CDR2 SQIVND (reference sequence). Losses at the gene ends were 6 bases for V and 0 bases for J; bases not matched to a gene: 6. This CDR3 is built from 17 residues. Some clones are missing from TCRdb's copy, which holds only in-frame ones; the method was immunoSEQ multiplex PCR. This table has around 200,000 clones, 75% to 90% appearing once. This chain joins TRBV19 and TRBJ1-6; TRBD1 matches at 9 bases. The specimen sequenced was peripheral blood. The sequence was collected from a man between 25 and 39 years old with acute or convalescent COVID-19. This chain's CDR3 is CASRRRQGGSYNSPLHF. CDR3 in DNA: TGTGCCAGTAGGAGAAGACAGGGGGGCTCCTATAATTCACCCCTCCACTTT.